Following are 14 T cell receptor beta chains from one sample sequenced in a study of T cell responses to AZD1222 COVID-19 vaccine. Measured with immunoSEQ multiplex PCR; TCRdb has only the in-frame clones, and not every one. The sample yields approximately 85,000 clones, around 85% seen once. Material: peripheral blood, obtained on day 0 of AZD1222 vaccination. Receptors were obtained from an adult in good health.

The rearrangement uses TRBV6-1 and TRBJ1-6; D ambiguous. The CDR3 runs to 14 residues. Germline CDR1 is MNHNS and CDR2 is SASEGT. The V gene lost 2 bases and the J gene lost 7 bases, with 9 bases spanning the gap. DNA of the CDR3: TGTGCCAGCAGTGAATACGGCCTGAATTCACCCCTCCACTTT. Protein sequence: CASSEYGLNSPLHF.

The chain recombines TRBV7-9 with TRBJ2-2; no clear D. Trimming removed 7 bases at V and 7 bases at J, with 10 bases between. From germline, CDR1 is SEHNR and CDR2 FQNEAQ (reference sequence). The CDR3 sequence is 12 residues long. Here the CDR3 DNA reads TGTGCCAGCAAATGGTCTGACGGGGAGCTGTTTTTT. As protein: CASKWSDGELFF.

The chain employs TRBV30 and TRBJ2-5; D not resolved. This CDR3 has 15 amino acids. V was clipped by 0 bases and J by 2 bases, with 13 bases between them. Per the germline V gene, CDR1 is GTSNPN and CDR2 is SVGIG (reference sequence). The CDR3 DNA reads as TGTGCCTGGAGTGTGACCCTGACAAGACAAGAGACCCAGTACTTC. It encodes CAWSVTLTRQETQYF.

This clone was counted a few times. The V call is TRBV6-2 or TRBV6-3, the J call TRBJ1-1; possibly TRBD1 for D (5 bases). CDR1 MNHEY and CDR2 SVGEGT come from the germline V gene. V was pared by 1 base and J by 2 bases, with 8 bases between. The CDR3 covers 14 residues. This chain's CDR3 is CASSYLGVNTEAFF. DNA for the CDR3: TGTGCCAGCAGTTACTTGGGGGTTAACACTGAAGCTTTCTTT.

The rearrangement joins TRBV6-5 to TRBJ2-4; D is possibly TRBD2 (5 bases). The CDR3 totals 16 residues. Germline V CDR1 and CDR2: MNHEY, SVGAGI. V shed 2 bases and J shed 0 bases, with 11 bases lying between them. CDR3 loop: CASSYNGGLAKNIQYF. In DNA form, the CDR3 reads TGTGCCAGCAGTTACAACGGCGGGTTAGCCAAAAACATTCAGTACTTC.

The chain employs TRBV20-1 and TRBJ1-4, with D unresolved. Looked up from germline, CDR1 is DFQATT and CDR2 is SNEGSKA (reference sequence). Trimming removed 4 bases from V and 4 bases from J, with 10 bases in between. This CDR3 is built from 13 residues. CDR3 DNA sequence: TGCAGTGCTACTGACGGGAATAATGAAAAACTGTTTTTT. This encodes CSATDGNNEKLFF.

The chain joins TRBV11-2 to TRBJ2-7, with D tentatively TRBD1 (6 bases). CDR3 length: 14 amino acids. Trimming pared 2 bases from V and 6 bases from J, leaving 14 bases between. The germline gives CDR1 SGHAT, CDR2 FQNNGV. DNA of the CDR3: TGTGCCAGCAGCTTAAGCAGGGGATTCCTCGAGCAGTACTTC. This sequence encodes CASSLSRGFLEQYF.

The rearrangement uses TRBV10-3 and TRBJ2-2; TRBD1 agrees at 7 bases. Unmatched junction bases numbered 14, after V lost 6 bases and J lost 7 bases. Per the germline V gene, CDR1 is ENHRY and CDR2 is SYGVKD. CDR3 length equals 16 residues. CDR3 sequence reads: CAISPRGPDPGGELFF. The CDR3 DNA follows: TGTGCCATCAGCCCGAGGGGGCCCGACCCGGGCGGGGAGCTGTTTTTT.

The rearrangement links TRBV2 to TRBJ2-7; 9 positions agree with TRBD2. CDR1 and CDR2 (germline): SNHLY, FYNNEI. The CDR3 totals 15 residues. The trim removed 4 bases at V and 2 bases at J, leaving 6 bases unmatched. CDR3 sequence reads: CASSGTSEDTYEQYF. The CDR3, as DNA: TGTGCCAGCAGTGGGACTAGCGAGGATACCTACGAGCAGTACTTC. The full variable domain, in which reference TRBV2 and TRBJ2-7 provide the parts outside the CDR3, is EPEVTQTPSHQVTQMGQEVILRCVPISNHLYFYWYRQILGQKVEFLVSFYNNEISEKSEIFDDQFSVERPDGSNFTLKIRSTKLEDSAMYFCASSGTSEDTYEQYFGPGTRLTVT.

The rearrangement uses TRBV12-5 and TRBJ2-3; 9 bases are shared with TRBD2. J was trimmed by 0 bases and V by 5 bases; bases with no gene match: 3. Germline CDR1 and CDR2: LGHNT and FRNRAP. The CDR3 runs to 15 residues. The CDR3 nucleotides are TGTGCTAGTGGTCTGGCGGGGGGGAGCACAGATACGCAGTATTTT. It specifies CASGLAGGSTDTQYF.

The chain recombines TRBV27 with TRBJ2-7, with 10 bases identical to TRBD1. The CDR3 is 14 residues long. Trimming removed 2 bases from V and 4 bases from J; junction bases left unmatched: 2. The V gene's germline CDR1 is MNHEY and CDR2 SMNVEV (reference sequence). CDR3 DNA sequence: TGTGCCAGCAGTTTAACGGACAGGGGGTACGAGCAGTACTTC. Encoded protein: CASSLTDRGYEQYF.

This rearrangement joins TRBV6-5 to TRBJ2-7; 7 positions agree with TRBD1. This CDR3 spans 14 amino acids. Germline CDR1 is MNHEY and CDR2 is SVGAGI. V was clipped by 5 bases and J by 3 bases; unmatched bases: 7. In DNA form, the CDR3 reads TGTGCCAGCAGTCTCGGGACAGAGCTCTACGAGCAGTACTTC. As protein: CASSLGTELYEQYF.

The chain links TRBV7-2 to TRBJ2-2, with D hard to call. The germline V gene has CDR1 SGHTA and CDR2 FQGNSA. CDR3 length: 13 residues. The V end lost 7 bases, the J end lost 7 bases, and 13 bases lay between the germline ends. The chain's CDR3 is CASNPRADGELFF. DNA of the CDR3: TGTGCCAGCAACCCACGAGCCGACGGGGAGCTGTTTTTT. Full variable domain (rest looked up from reference TRBV7-2 and TRBJ2-2): GAGVSQSPSNKVTEKGKDVELRCDPISGHTALYWYRQSLGQGLEFLIYFQGNSAPDKSGLPSDRFSAERTGGSVSTLTIQRTQQEDSAVYLCASNPRADGELFFGEGSRLTVL.

The CDR3 DNA reads TGTGCCTGGAGTAAAGGGGCCGGTCAGCCCCAGCATTTT. Protein: CAWSKGAGQPQHF. This rearrangement joins TRBV30 to TRBJ1-5; weak D call: TRBD1 (5 bases). CDR1 is GTSNPN, CDR2 SVGIG, per germline (reference sequence). The V gene lost 2 bases and the J gene lost 6 bases, with 11 bases spanning the gap. The CDR3 length is 13 residues.